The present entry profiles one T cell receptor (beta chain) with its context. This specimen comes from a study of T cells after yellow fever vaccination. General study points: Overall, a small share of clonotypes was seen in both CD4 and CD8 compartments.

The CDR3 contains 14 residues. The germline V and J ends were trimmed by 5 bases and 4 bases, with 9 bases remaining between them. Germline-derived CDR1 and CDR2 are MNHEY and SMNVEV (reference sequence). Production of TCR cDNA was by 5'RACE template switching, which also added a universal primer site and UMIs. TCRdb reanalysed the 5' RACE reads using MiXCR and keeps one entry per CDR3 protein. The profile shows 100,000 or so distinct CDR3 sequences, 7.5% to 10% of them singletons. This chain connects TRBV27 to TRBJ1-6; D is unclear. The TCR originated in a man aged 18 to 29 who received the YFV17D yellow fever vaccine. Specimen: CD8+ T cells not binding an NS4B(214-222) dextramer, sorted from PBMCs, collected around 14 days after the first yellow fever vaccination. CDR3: CASSKGGYNSPLHF. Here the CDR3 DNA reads TGTGCCAGCAGTAAGGGCGGGTATAATTCACCCCTCCACTTT.